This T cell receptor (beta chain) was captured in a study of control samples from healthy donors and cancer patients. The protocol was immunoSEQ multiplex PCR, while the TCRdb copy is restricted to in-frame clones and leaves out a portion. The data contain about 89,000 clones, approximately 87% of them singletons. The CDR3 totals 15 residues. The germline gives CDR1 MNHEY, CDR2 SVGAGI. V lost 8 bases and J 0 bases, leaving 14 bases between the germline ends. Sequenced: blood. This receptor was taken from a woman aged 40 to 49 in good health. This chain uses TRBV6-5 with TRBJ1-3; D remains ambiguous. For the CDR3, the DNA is TGTGCCAGCCGAGTCGGCGGAACCTCTGGAAACACCATATATTTT. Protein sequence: CASRVGGTSGNTIYF.